A single sample is the source of the 7 T cell receptor beta chains below, sequenced in a study of blood T cell repertoires in COVID-19. Assay: immunoSEQ multiplex PCR; the TCRdb copy retains only in-frame clones and omits some. In the table there are 150,000 to 200,000 clones, 80% to 85% of which are singletons. The sequenced sample was peripheral blood. Receptors originate from a woman aged 25 to 39 with acute or convalescent COVID-19.

The J gene is TRBJ2-1, the V gene TRBV6-2 or TRBV6-3; 7 bases match TRBD2. CDR1 is MNHEY, CDR2 SVGEGT, per germline. This CDR3 comprises 16 residues. After removal of 5 bases from V and 7 bases from J, the junction contained 14 bases not matched to a gene. CDR3 protein: CASSAPRWGGWNEQFF. The CDR3 DNA reads TGTGCCAGCAGTGCCCCACGATGGGGGGGATGGAATGAGCAGTTCTTC.

The count of this clone is one. The CDR3 DNA reads TGCGCCAGCAGCTTAGAAGGGGTCGATGGCTACACCTTC. Translating gives CASSLEGVDGYTF. The V gene is TRBV5-1, the J gene TRBJ1-2, with D possibly TRBD1 on 5 matching bases. The germline V gene encodes CDR1 SGHRS and CDR2 YFSETQ. V lost 2 bases and J lost 6, with 11 bases in between. This CDR3 contains 13 residues.

The rearrangement uses TRBV5-6 and TRBJ1-2, with D unresolved. The CDR3 is 16 residues long. CDR1 is SGHDT and CDR2 is YYEEEE in the germline V gene. V was pared by 3 bases and J by 0 bases, with 15 bases between. CDR3 nucleotides: TGTGCCAGCAGCTCCGGTATATCAACAGCTAACTATGGCTACACCTTC. It yields the protein CASSSGISTANYGYTF. The full variable domain, rest sourced from reference TRBV5-6 and TRBJ1-2, is DAGVTQSPTHLIKTRGQQVTLRCSPKSGHDTVSWYQQALGQGPQFIFQYYEEEERQRGNFPDRFSGHQFPNYSSELNVNALLLGDSALYLCASSSGISTANYGYTFGSGTRLTVV.

The chain carries TRBV19 and TRBJ1-2; D is undetermined. Germline V CDR1 and CDR2: LNHDA, SQIVND (reference sequence). With 5 bases removed from V and 4 bases from J, the gap between germline ends came to 11 bases. This CDR3 spans 13 amino acids. The CDR3 sequence: CASSGWGGYGYTF. The DNA of the CDR3 is TGTGCCAGTAGTGGTTGGGGAGGCTATGGCTACACCTTC.

The chain employs TRBV2 and TRBJ1-4; a weak D match, TRBD1 (5 bases). Germline-derived CDR1 and CDR2 are SNHLY and FYNNEI. The CDR3 consists of 15 residues. V was trimmed by 7 bases and J by 0 bases, leaving 12 bases between them. CDR3 DNA sequence: TGTGCCAGCATGGACGGCAGGGCAACTAATGAAAAACTGTTTTTT. Translated, it gives CASMDGRATNEKLFF.

DNA for the CDR3: TGTGCCAGCAGTGAAGCGGAGCTAGCGGGGGTCCTCAAAAACATTCAGTACTTC. Protein: CASSEAELAGVLKNIQYF. The chain joins TRBV6-1 to TRBJ2-4; 10 bases map to TRBD2. Germline CDR1 and CDR2: MNHNS and SASEGT. The CDR3 is made up of 18 amino acids. V was pared by 0 bases and J by 3 bases, with 8 bases of the junction left unmatched.

V and J are TRBV25-1 and TRBJ1-6; D possibly corresponds to TRBD1 (5 bases). Trimming took off 1 base at V and 7 bases at J, with 11 bases between the two ends. The CDR3 length is 15 residues. The germline V gene encodes CDR1 MGHDK and CDR2 SYGVNS. The CDR3 DNA reads TGTGCCAGCAGTGAATGGGGCGGGGCGAATTCACCCCTCCACTTT. The encoded protein is CASSEWGGANSPLHF.